The clone carrying this T cell receptor (beta chain) was seen repeatedly, ten times or more. Its specificity is unknown. The library protocol tagged individual cDNA molecules with unique molecular identifiers. TCRdb reprocessed the 5' RACE reads with MiXCR, giving one entry per CDR3 protein. The sample has 30,000 to 35,000 distinct CDR3 sequences; around 7% are singletons. Germline CDR1 and CDR2: KGHSY and FQNENV. This CDR3 is 15 amino acids long. Unmatched junction bases numbered 5, after V lost 5 bases and J lost 3 bases. This sample was included in a study of early T cells in non-severe SARS-CoV-2 infection. Study observations and caveats: Anti-spike CD8 specificities were favored by VDJdb matching, whose results missed private and CD4 specificities.

This TCR was sampled from an adult who was a healthcare worker with PCR-confirmed SARS-CoV-2 infection or an uninfected control (not recorded which). This chain links TRBV16 with TRBJ1-5; TRBD1 matches at 9 bases. The sample taken for sequencing was whole blood. The CDR3 DNA reads as TGTGCCAGCAGCGTACAGGGGGCGCCCAATCAGCCCCAGCATTTT. Translation gives CASSVQGAPNQPQHF.